The 3 T cell receptor beta chains in this list originate from one sample, sequenced in a study of CD8+ T cells in alopecia areata. Extracted RNA was reverse transcribed, and the resulting cDNA served as sequencing template. TCRdb keeps only in-frame clones here, not all; method: immunoSEQ multiplex PCR. Among about 200,000 clones, around 62% were seen once, and the ten largest hold 0.45%. The source was CD4+ T cells sorted from blood, collected at week 0. The origin of the receptors is a human donor with alopecia areata.

This chain joins TRBV29-1 and TRBJ2-4; D is ambiguous. This CDR3 spans 13 amino acids. V gave up 7 bases and J gave up 1 base, with 11 bases separating them. Looked up from germline, CDR1 is SQVTM and CDR2 is ANQGSEA. This CDR3 is CSAITEAKNIQYF. In DNA form, the CDR3 reads TGCAGCGCCATAACAGAGGCCAAAAACATTCAGTACTTC. The full variable domain, its missing parts supplied by reference TRBV29-1 and TRBJ2-4, is SAVISQKPSRDICQRGTSLTIQCQVDSQVTMMFWYRQQPGQSLTLIATANQGSEATYESGFVIDKFPISRPNLTFSTLTVSNMSPEDSSIYLCSAITEAKNIQYFGAGTRLSVL.

This clone was seen a few times. The gene calls are TRBV10-2 and TRBJ1-1; 10 bases are shared with TRBD1. J was trimmed by 5 bases and V by 4 bases; bases with no gene match: 4. Germline assignment: CDR1 WSHSY and CDR2 SAAADI. CDR3 length: 14 amino acids. For the CDR3, the DNA is TGCGCCAGCAGTGTGGGACAGGGGAGGACTGAAGCTTTCTTT. Translation gives CASSVGQGRTEAFF.

The rearrangement joins TRBV4-2 to TRBJ1-1; D unclear. The CDR3 extends over 14 amino acids. CDR1 and CDR2 from the germline V gene are LGHNA and YNFKEQ. Trimming stripped 5 bases from V and 4 bases from J, with 14 bases between. In DNA form, the CDR3 reads TGTGCCAGCAGCTCGATTTTCAGGAGCACTGAAGCTTTCTTT. Its protein product is CASSSIFRSTEAFF.